This TCR beta chain comes out of a study of blood T cells in healthy people across ages. Study context: Using template switching, researchers captured about one barcoded beta molecule for each two T cells.

V shed 6 bases and J shed 3 bases, with 11 bases lying between them. The CDR3 contains 14 residues. Notes on the study in general: Donor CMV status was unknown, possibly confounding expanded clonotype changes.

The use of a sample-barcoded 5' primer and a J-beta primer mix characterized a second PCR of roughly 6 to 11 cycles. Using its own MiXCR run on the 5' RACE reads, TCRdb lists one record per CDR3 protein. The table records hundreds of thousands of distinct CDR3 sequences, about 25% of them present only once. There are a few counts of this clonotype. Its antigen is unknown. The donors, aged roughly 6 to 90, were healthy Caucasians from Russia. These data were also reused for a study on T cells of mothers and their children. Per that paper: Detection of persistent microchimeric T cell clones did not occur.

What was sequenced was blood. The TCR comes from a boy between 10 and 17 years old in good health. The chain links TRBV12-3 or TRBV12-4 to TRBJ1-4, with D possibly being TRBD1 (5 bases). Here the CDR3 DNA reads TGTGCCAGCAGGCCAGGGTTACCTAATGAAAAACTGTTTTTT. This codes for CASRPGLPNEKLFF.